This entry describes one T cell receptor beta chain. The CDR3 runs to 13 residues. Germline V lookup: CDR1 MRHNA, CDR2 SNTAGT. Trimming at V came to 6 bases and at J to 6 bases, leaving 5 bases not matched to a gene. Study processing details: Estimated nucleated cell counts came from reference gene primer amplification. The data were produced by immunoSEQ multiplex PCR, yet TCRdb's version contains in-frame clones alone and is incomplete. From that table come the V and J calls and clone size; the DNA was used to work out D and trimming. The sample shows roughly 70,000 clones, around 80% of them seen only once. The data originate from a study of blood T cell repertoires in COVID-19. In the study overall: Samples representing acute and convalescent COVID-19 were sourced from the United States, Italy and Spain.

This receptor was identified in a woman at least 80 years old with active or convalescent COVID-19. This chain uses TRBV6-4 with TRBJ1-2; 9 bases align to TRBD1. The sequencing sample was made of peripheral blood. CDR3 bases: TGTGCCAGCAGCGCCGGACAGGGGAATGGCTACACCTTC. It encodes CASSAGQGNGYTF.